This is a list of T cell receptor beta chains from one sample in a study of CD8+CD57+ T cells in acquired aplastic anemia. TCRdb re-called the reads with MiXCR, one entry per CDR3 protein. The repertoire holds 250,000 to 300,000 distinct CDR3 sequences, with under 60% as singletons. Material for sequencing was sorted CD4+, CD8+, or CD8+CD57+ T cells (not recorded which) from PBMCs. The receptors originated from a human donor with aplastic anemia. Both conserved end residues are part of each CDR3. D genes are given only for firm matches. Not all rows give a size; the values are once, few, many and, for expanded clones, a class.

many,TRBV5-6,-,TRBJ1-2,TGTGCCAGCAGCTTTGGACTACGCGGGACCACCTATGGCTACACCTTC,CASSFGLRGTTYGYTF
-,TRBV10-2,-,TRBJ2-3,TGCGCCAGCAGTGAGTCGAAGGGACTCAACACAGATACGCAGTATTTT,CASSESKGLNTDTQYF
few,TRBV12-3/TRBV12-4,TRBD1,TRBJ1-1,TGTGCCAGCAGGACAGGGGGCTCTGGGTACACTGAAGCTTTCTTT,CASRTGGSGYTEAFF
many,TRBV6-5,TRBD1,TRBJ1-5,TGTGCCAGCAGTGAGGGACAGGGTCTCGGCAATCAGCCCCAGCATTTT,CASSEGQGLGNQPQHF
-,TRBV10-2,-,TRBJ2-7,TGCGCCAGCATCCCATTAGGGCAGGGGCGGAACGAGCAGTACTTC,CASIPLGQGRNEQYF
many,TRBV5-8,TRBD1,TRBJ2-1,TGTGCCAGCAGTCCGGGACAGGGGGTACCCTACAATGAGCAGTTCTTC,CASSPGQGVPYNEQFF
-,TRBV5-1,-,TRBJ2-7,TGCGCCAGCAGCCCGGGCGGGAATAGGTTCGAGCAGTACTTC,CASSPGGNRFEQYF
-,TRBV20-1,TRBD1,TRBJ2-7,TGCAGTGCAGGGGACAGTGGGACCTACGAGCAGTACTTC,CSAGDSGTYEQYF
-,TRBV19,-,TRBJ1-1,TGTGCCAGTAGAGCGACAGGTTCCACTGAAGCTTTCTTT,CASRATGSTEAFF
-,TRBV7-3,-,TRBJ1-2,TGTGCCAGCAGCTTAGTTATTTCGGGCAGGATTTACTTC,CASSLVISGRIYF